Each of the 18 T cell receptor beta chains below was sequenced from the same sample in a study of T cells in Graves' hyperthyroidism and ophthalmopathy. RNA transcripts provided the source from which TCR beta CDR3 regions were amplified. The HTBI primer set was used in a first-round RT-PCR of the TCR CDR3. TCRdb processed the multiplex PCR reads anew with MiXCR; each CDR3 protein has one entry. The table lists 300,000 to 450,000 distinct CDR3 sequences, 13% of them singletons, with around 9.2% in the top ten. The sequencing input was blood. The receptors originated from a woman in her late teens or twenties with Graves' hyperthyroidism.

This clonotype was found many times. The chain employs TRBV2 and TRBJ1-5; weak D call: TRBD1 (6 bases). Germline V gives CDR1 SNHLY, CDR2 FYNNEI. V lost 6 bases, J lost 7 bases, and 16 bases lay in between. The CDR3 runs 14 residues. This chain's CDR3 is CASRGAGAIQPQHF. CDR3 DNA: TGTGCCAGCAGGGGGGCAGGGGCCATCCAGCCCCAGCATTTT.

This clonotype was counted many times. The chain joins TRBV14 to TRBJ1-2, with TRBD1 as a possible D gene (6 bases). V dropped 0 bases and J dropped 7 bases, with 21 bases sitting between them. The germline CDR1 and CDR2 sequences are SGHDN and FVKESK. CDR3 length: 17 residues. The CDR3 loop reads CASSQEGGRRPPFGYTF. CDR3 DNA: TGTGCCAGCAGCCAAGAAGGGGGAAGACGGCCGCCTTTTGGCTACACCTTC.

The sample holds many counts of this clonotype. J is TRBJ1-5 and V is TRBV7-9; D is undetermined. Germline CDR1 SEHNR, CDR2 FQNEAQ (reference sequence). The CDR3 is made up of 14 amino acids. The germline V and J ends were trimmed by 11 bases and 9 bases, with 23 bases remaining between them. The CDR3 here is CASSTGPGYRPQHF. CDR3 coding DNA: TGTGCCTCCTCTACCGGGCCCGGTTATCGGCCCCAGCATTTT.

The chain joins TRBV29-1 to TRBJ1-1; TRBD1 is a possible D gene (5 bases). V was clipped by 3 bases and J by 1 base, with 15 bases between them. The CDR3 has 15 residues. In germline, CDR1 is SQVTM, CDR2 ANQGSEA. The CDR3 protein is CSVDPGTNANTEAFF. DNA for the CDR3: TGCAGCGTTGATCCAGGGACTAACGCGAACACTGAAGCTTTCTTT.

This clonotype was seen at least ten times. The rearrangement uses TRBV6-1 and TRBJ2-1; 10 positions agree with TRBD1. V was clipped by 8 bases and J by 4 bases; unmatched bases: 5. In germline, CDR1 is MNHNS, CDR2 SASEGT. The CDR3 runs to 14 residues. This chain's CDR3 is CASGPGQGYNEQFF. The CDR3 DNA follows: TGTGCCAGCGGACCGGGACAGGGGTACAATGAGCAGTTCTTC.

This clonotype was seen many times. The chain uses TRBV12-3 or TRBV12-4 and TRBJ1-6; D is uncertain. CDR3 length equals 12 residues. The germline V and J ends were trimmed by 5 bases and 9 bases, with 8 bases remaining between them. For the CDR3, the DNA is TGTGCCAGCAGTACTCCCTCTTCACCCCTCCACTTT. Its protein product is CASSTPSSPLHF.

This chain connects TRBV4-1 to TRBJ2-2; TRBD1 aligns across 8 bases. Trimming removed 8 bases from V and 4 bases from J; junction bases left unmatched: 6. Germline CDR1 MGHRA, CDR2 YSYEKL. The length of the CDR3 is 14 residues. The CDR3 is CASLRGQGTGELFF. In nucleotides, the CDR3 is TGCGCCAGCCTCAGGGGGCAGGGCACCGGGGAGCTGTTTTTT.

The sample holds many counts of this clonotype. The V and J genes are TRBV19 and TRBJ2-7; possibly TRBD1 or TRBD2 for D (5 bases each). Trimming cost V 7 bases and J 4 bases, with 8 bases left between them. CDR1 LNHDA and CDR2 SQIVND come from the germline V gene (reference sequence). The CDR3 loop spans 11 amino acids. The CDR3 here is CASKGRYEQYF. CDR3 in DNA: TGTGCCAGTAAGGGACGATACGAGCAGTACTTC.

This clonotype was counted only a few times. V gene TRBV19 combines with J gene TRBJ1-2; 7 bases line up with TRBD1. CDR1 and CDR2 from the germline V gene are LNHDA and SQIVND (reference sequence). The length of the CDR3 is 17 residues. The junction had 15 bases not matched to a gene; V was cut back by 4 bases and J by 4 bases. In DNA, the CDR3 is TGTGCCAGTAGTACAACCTCGACAGGGCGGGGGTTCTATGGCTACACCTTC. This gives the protein CASSTTSTGRGFYGYTF. Together with reference TRBV19 and TRBJ1-2, the CDR3 gives the full variable domain: DGGITQSPKYLFRKEGQNVTLSCEQNLNHDAMYWYRQDPGQGLRLIYYSQIVNDFQKGDIAEGYSVSREKKESFPLTVTSAQKNPTAFYLCASSTTSTGRGFYGYTFGSGTRLTVV.

This clonotype appeared many times. Compared with germline, one end of the junction differs, possibly owing to a read error. CDR3 sequence (DNA): TGCAGCTTTGAAGGACAAAACACAGATACGCAGTATTTT. It encodes CSFEGQNTDTQYF. The chain links TRBV29-1 to TRBJ2-3; TRBD1 might be the D (5 bases). Germline V gene lookup returns CDR1 SQVTM and CDR2 ANQGSEA. The CDR3 length is 13 residues.

The sample holds many counts of this clonotype. The gene calls are TRBV20-1 and TRBJ2-4; D perhaps matches TRBD2 (5 bases). V was trimmed by 6 bases and J by 8 bases, leaving 14 bases between them. The length of the CDR3 is 12 residues. CDR1 is DFQATT and CDR2 is SNEGSKA in the germline V gene (reference sequence). CDR3 sequence reads: CSADPHGDIQYF. DNA for the CDR3: TGCAGTGCCGATCCGCACGGGGACATTCAGTACTTC.

This clonotype appeared many times. The V call is TRBV5-1, the J call TRBJ2-2, with 9 bases lining up with TRBD1. CDR1 is SGHRS, CDR2 YFSETQ, per germline. After removal of 7 bases from V and 2 bases from J, the junction contained 9 bases not matched to a gene. The CDR3 contains 16 residues. This CDR3 is CASEEGTGTNTGELFF. The DNA for the CDR3 is TGCGCCAGCGAGGAGGGGACAGGGACTAACACCGGGGAGCTGTTTTTT.

This clonotype showed up just a few times. V is TRBV7-9 and J is TRBJ2-1, with a tentative D call TRBD1 (5 bases). The CDR3 extends over 15 amino acids. The V end was cut by 7 bases, the J end by 8 bases, with 21 bases between. CDR1 and CDR2 (germline): SEHNR, FQNEAQ (reference sequence). This chain's CDR3 is CASTQSWGVVYEQFF. CDR3 nucleotide sequence: TGTGCCAGCACCCAAAGCTGGGGCGTTGTCTATGAGCAGTTCTTC.

This clonotype was picked up many times. J is TRBJ2-1 and V is TRBV20-1, with D possibly being TRBD1 (6 bases). V shed 6 bases and J shed 3 bases, with 12 bases lying between them. This CDR3 is built from 13 residues. Germline CDR1 DFQATT, CDR2 SNEGSKA (reference sequence). The CDR3 nucleotides read TGCAGTGCGTCGCAGGGGATCTACAATGAGCAGTTCTTC. Its protein product is CSASQGIYNEQFF.

This clonotype occurred many times. The genes are TRBV7-3 and TRBJ2-1; TRBD2 might be the D (6 bases). CDR1 SGHTA and CDR2 FQGTGA come from the germline V gene. Trimming stripped 4 bases from V and 5 bases from J, with 9 bases between. CDR3 size: 13 residues. This CDR3 is CASSSTRDNEQFF. CDR3 DNA: TGTGCCAGCAGCTCGACTAGAGACAATGAGCAGTTCTTC.

This clonotype was picked up a small number of times. CDR3 bases: TGTGCCACCAGTGACGACAGGGCCGAAGCTTTCTTT. This codes for CATSDDRAEAFF. V and J are TRBV24-1 and TRBJ1-1, with 7 bases aligning to TRBD1. Germline V gives CDR1 KGHDR, CDR2 SFDVKD. The CDR3 spans 12 residues. After removal of 4 bases from V and 8 bases from J, the junction contained 3 bases not matched to a gene.

This clonotype was observed a handful of times. This rearrangement joins TRBV10-3 to TRBJ2-2; perhaps TRBD1 as D (6 bases). CDR1 is ENHRY and CDR2 is SYGVKD in the germline V gene. The CDR3 covers 15 residues. Trimming left V 4 bases short and J 2 bases short, with 11 bases between. CDR3 nucleotide sequence: TGTGCCATCAGTGTAGGGACAACCAACACCGGGGAGCTGTTTTTT. Its translation: CAISVGTTNTGELFF.

This clonotype has ten or more counts. The chain recombines TRBV12-3 or TRBV12-4 with TRBJ2-7; tentative D call: TRBD2 (5 bases). The CDR3 loop spans 13 amino acids. V dropped 3 bases and J dropped 2 bases, with 8 bases sitting between them. In DNA, the CDR3 is TGTGCCAGCAGTTTCGGGGAGACCTACGAGCAGTACTTC. Its protein product is CASSFGETYEQYF.